This section outlines one TCR beta chain sequence together with its context. What this receptor recognizes is not known. No much larger clonotype is one base removed from it; base qualities were not supplied. Ficoll-Paque density gradient centrifugation was used to isolate PBMCs. These data originate in a study of T-cell memory formation after mild COVID-19 (dated by TCRdb to the early 2020s). Study-wide context: Most TCR sequence clusters were specific to one of the two donors. The cohort comprised two young, previously healthy adult volunteers, one female and one male. In a couple of donors, T-cell clones that expanded and contracted after mild COVID-19 were followed by sequencing TCRalpha and TCRbeta repertoires longitudinally. Paper-wide results and their limitations: SARS-CoV-2 specificity was not confirmed for the second-wave clones peaking on day 37. Only two mild cases were covered by the study, and larger cohorts that include severe cases with pre-infection samples were considered necessary. Clones contracting from day 15 to 85 had balanced CD4/CD8 phenotypes, while a second wave expanding from day 15 to 37 was biased towards CD4+. Some responding clones were detected in pre-infection memory, which suggested that pre-existing cross-reactive memory T cells had joined the SARS-CoV-2 response. Contracting CD4+ clones were found mainly in CM and EM memory subsets, while CD8+ clones were enriched in EMRA.

The reads were generated on an Illumina NovaSeq 6000. TCRalpha and TCRbeta cDNA libraries were built by 5'RACE with constant-segment primers, adding sample barcodes and unique molecular identifiers. Trizol reagent was used to extract RNA from every sample. The libraries were amplified in two PCR steps, and the second step added a second sample barcode and Illumina TruSeq adapters. The libraries were sequenced on an Illumina NovaSeq using 2 x 150 bp paired-end reads. Per the authors' processing: Reads were demultiplexed and collapsed into UMI-guided consensus sequences with migec v1.2.7. Using mixcr v2.1.11, UMI consensuses were aligned to TRA and TRB V and J templates and then assembled into clonotypes. Clonotypes were classified as expanded or contracted when called significant by both edgeR and NoisET, with noise models trained on biological replicates. For edgeR calls, the cutoffs were a false discovery rate-adjusted p below 0.01 and a log2 fold-change threshold of 1. As an exploratory analysis of dynamics, PCA with hierarchical clustering was applied to max-normalized trajectories of the 1000 most abundant clonotypes. The CD4 or CD8 phenotype of responding clones was assigned using the separately sequenced CD4+ and CD8+ repertoires. TCRdb ran its own pipeline on the public reads, namely fastp trimming at Q25 and MiXCR clone calling, and kept in-frame beta chains. Every CDR3 protein is listed once, alongside the most common genes and DNA of its rows. The V and J calls and clone size come from TCRdb's table, not from the authors' own analysis. Recorded for this sample are 450,000 to 650,000 distinct CDR3 sequences; more than 15% of them occurred a single time. The ten largest clones take up around 13% of the sample.

This receptor was obtained from an adult woman who had mild COVID-19 (a few samples of this study predate the infection). The sample titles of this study are shuffled in the database, so cell type and time point are left out; the donor was told from shared clones. Sequenced: PBMCs or a T cell subset sorted from them (not recorded which).

The DNA is TGCGCCAGCAGAGAGGGGGCAACCACTGGGGCCAACGTCCTGACTTTC. This gives the protein CASREGATTGANVLTF. This sequence uses TRBV5-1 and TRBJ2-6; TRBD1 fits 7 bases in the junction. Inclusive of the bounding cysteine and phenylalanine, the CDR3 is 16 residues long. The DNA shown is the 48-base CDR3, in frame from base 1. V is cut back by 5 bases and J by 2 bases, with 7 bases in the junction unmatched. CDR1 and CDR2, looked up from the germline V gene, are SGHRS and YFSETQ.